One TCR beta chain is described in this entry. Its antigen specificity is not known. Per-base qualities were not stored, and no clone one base away is much larger. The source of the sample is a study of blood T cell repertoires in COVID-19 (TCRdb year 2020). For the wider study: Collaborator samples came from the United States, Italy and Spain and covered acute and convalescent phases of COVID-19. Samples came from the ongoing ImmuneRACE study (first 160 participants) plus 1,254 subjects from 6 global collaborators. The prospective study material was composed of cDNA or gDNA derived from T cells, B-cell-depleted T cells, or PBMCs. Subjects who had been exposed to COVID-19, were actively infected with it, or had recovered from it provided the deeply sampled blood TCRbeta repertoires that made up the dataset. Where HLA class I and class II types were available, the types were taken from metadata supplied by the sample provider, not from assay-based typing. A de-identified subject ID, COVID-19 status, age in years and sex were almost always included in the sample metadata. A freely available public database, intended as a resource for researchers studying the immune response to SARS-CoV-2, is where the repertoires were released. Summary of the overall study and its limitations: The amount of clinical and demographic metadata varied by source and participant and was provided uncurated.

TCRbeta CDR3 regions were amplified from genomic DNA by means of the immunoSEQ Assay, a bias-controlled multiplex PCR. Under the source paper's analysis protocol: The number of nucleated cells in each sample was estimated from the amplification of reference gene primers within the assay. Sequence reads were collapsed and filtered to measure the absolute abundance of every unique TCRbeta CDR3 rearrangement. For each sample, productive Simpson clonality was calculated as the square root of Simpson's diversity index over productive rearrangements. TCRdb re-hosts the immuneACCESS table, in-frame sequences only. Its copies lack some clones; in the studies checked, an unresolved V gene accounts for under half of them, and the cause for the rest is not known. The D gene and trimming were derived from the DNA, and the V and J assignments and clone size from that table. The sample contains 200,000 to 300,000 clones, approximately 82% of them found a single time. About 2.1% of the sample comes from the top ten.

There are 17 amino acids in the CDR3, from cysteine to phenylalanine inclusive. The only DNA kept is the CDR3, 51 bases in frame from the first base. The junction shows trimming of 0 bases on V and 3 bases on J, plus 15 bases between the germline ends. The germline V gene gives CDR1 as LGHNT and CDR2 as FRNRAP. A second Seattle source provided samples from volunteer blood donors who had recovered from COVID-19. Collaborating institutions collected whole blood in K2EDTA tubes following their own protocols. Collaborator samples were shipped for TCRbeta analysis as frozen whole blood, isolated PBMCs, or DNA extracted from either sample type.

Input material: peripheral blood. The clonotype was recovered from a middle-aged man who had recovered from COVID-19. The rearrangement combines TRBV12-5 with TRBJ1-3, with the identity of the D gene unclear. This receptor has the CDR3 CASGLVLGTSRGNTIYF. The DNA is as follows: TGTGCTAGTGGTTTGGTACTGGGCACCTCTCGTGGAAACACCATATATTTT.